This T cell receptor beta chain stems from a study of T cell responses to AZD1222 COVID-19 vaccine (dated by TCRdb to the early 2020s). General notes on the study: AZD1222 recipients whose second dose came at about 4 weeks and those whose second dose came at about 12 weeks were combined into one group, since spike-specific TCR depth and breadth did not differ between the two schedules. TCR sequencing was performed for 230 to 250 trial participants, of whom about 210 were given two doses of AZD1222 and around 25 were given two doses of MenACWY control vaccine. Enrollment into the trials was organized by age into subgroups of 18-55, 56-69 and 70-plus years, and those subgroups contained roughly 150, 30 and 60 TCR-sequenced participants, respectively. Overall study results and their limits: Because no samples from the day 14 peak response were available, repertoires could be characterized only after the peak T cell response. In the small 56-69-year group, the increase in depth fell short of significance, most likely because of low power. Reportedly, almost half of the unique spike-specific TCRs recognized epitopes lying outside the regions that are mutated in the B.1.351 and B.1.1.7 variants. A significant rise in spike-specific TCR breadth and depth was observed after two AZD1222 doses relative to day 0 and relative to MenACWY recipients. Conclusions about previously exposed vaccinees are limited because only 5 or 6 AZD1222 recipients were SARS-CoV-2 seropositive at baseline. The vaccine-associated CD4 TCRs covered the entire spike protein, and the dominant responses fell in regions 160-218 and 743-854. Participants were mostly white British, with more females than males. The authors suggested clonal diversity may have been underestimated.

CDR1 and CDR2, per the germline V gene, are SGHTA and FQGTGA. The CDR3 measures 16 amino acids from cysteine to phenylalanine. Only the CDR3 DNA is retained, 48 bases long and in frame from the first base. V and J are trimmed by 2 bases and 3 bases, and the gene matches miss 7 bases of the junction. This specimen's time point label, interpreted: baseline before first vaccination. Samples from vaccinated people were obtained from the UK trials COV001 and COV002, which included a single-blind randomized controlled phase 2/3 trial of AZD1222 (ChAdOx1 nCoV-19) in healthy adults. For TCRbeta chain sequencing, PBMC samples from trial participants were taken at day 0 and at day 28 after the second dose. The CDR3 regions of human TCRbeta chains were subjected to immunosequencing. From the authors' description of their analysis: Repertoire TCRs were matched against a reference library of SARS-CoV-2-specific TCRs generated with the MIRA antigen-specificity platform. Breadth was defined as the fraction of unique TCRs that were SARS-CoV-2-associated, and depth was defined as the fraction of total T cells that were SARS-CoV-2-associated. Each spike-specific TCR was assigned to its reactive spike region and to a CD4 or CD8 class using the MIRA data. Log10-transformed breadth and depth values were compared by one-way ANOVA with Sidak's multiple comparisons tests. TCRdb mirrors the immuneACCESS table, restricted to in-frame sequences. Some clones are absent from its copies; in checked studies, under half trace to an unresolved V gene, and the reason for the others is unknown. That table supplies the V and J calls and clone size; D and trimming were determined from the DNA. Counted in this sample were fewer than 150,000 clones; approximately 89% of them appeared once. 4.7% of the sample belongs to the ten largest clones.

Comment on this clone: Its antigen is not yet known. Qualities for individual bases were not recorded, and no much larger clone is one base off.

The source was peripheral blood, collected on day 0 of AZD1222 vaccination. The V and J segments used are TRBV7-3 and TRBJ2-4, and 7 junctional nucleotides match TRBD1. This TCR was sampled from an adult in good health. This receptor has the CDR3 CASSLEPGGDKNIQYF. The base sequence is TGTGCCAGCAGCTTAGAGCCAGGGGGAGACAAAAACATTCAGTACTTC.